This T cell receptor beta chain is drawn from a study of Ad26.COV2.S vaccination and SARS-CoV-2 variants. Study-wide findings and caveats: Participants given vaccine showed non-spike TCR breadth similar to that of placebo recipients.

The treatment: over 15 received Ad26.COV2.S at low or high dose, single or two shots; about 5 received placebo; per-sample allocation not given. Vaccine and placebo recipients were sampled on day 63 after the first injection. In regard to this clone: Its antigen remains unknown.

Profiled with immunoSEQ multiplex PCR; TCRdb holds only in-frame clones, not every one. The sample holds about 440,000 clones, 90% seen once. Looked up from germline, CDR1 is SGHNT and CDR2 is YENEEA. The CDR3 loop spans 15 amino acids. V lost 5 bases, J lost 3 bases, and 11 bases lay in between. V usage is TRBV11-3 and J usage is TRBJ2-6, with D possibly called TRBD1 or TRBD2 (5 bases each). The sequence came from a person aged 18-60 years who received the Ad26.COV2.S COVID-19 vaccine or a placebo. Material: peripheral blood, obtained in a trial of Ad26.COV2.S vaccine versus placebo. DNA for the CDR3: TGTGCCAGCAGCGCCTCAGGGAGTGGGGCCAACGTCCTGACTTTC. Protein sequence: CASSASGSGANVLTF.